This record covers a single TCR beta chain. No antigen is known for it. This sample stems from a study of CD8+ T cells in alopecia areata. Regarding the study as a whole: Normal skin's resident alphabeta T cells are sequenced alongside lesional scalp T cells. Elevated clonality characterized lesional scalp relative to normal scalp, particularly in alopecia totalis/universalis.

Germline CDR1 MNHEY, CDR2 SVGAGI. CDR3 length: 12 residues. The V end lost 2 bases, the J end lost 8 bases, and 6 bases lay between the germline ends. Sorted populations comprised CD4+ and CD8+ T cells obtained from PBMCs. RNA extraction was followed by reverse transcription into cDNA, which acted as the sequencing template. Repertoires were generated with immunoSEQ multiplex PCR, while TCRdb's copy carries only in-frame clones and drops some. Of 200,000 or so clones in the sample, approximately 53% were seen once. The chain uses TRBV6-5 and TRBJ2-2; D unclear. The sample taken for sequencing was CD8+ T cells sorted from blood. This sequence originates from a human donor in good health. This CDR3 is CASSYMAGELFF. CDR3 nucleotides: TGTGCCAGCAGTTACATGGCGGGGGAGCTGTTTTTT.